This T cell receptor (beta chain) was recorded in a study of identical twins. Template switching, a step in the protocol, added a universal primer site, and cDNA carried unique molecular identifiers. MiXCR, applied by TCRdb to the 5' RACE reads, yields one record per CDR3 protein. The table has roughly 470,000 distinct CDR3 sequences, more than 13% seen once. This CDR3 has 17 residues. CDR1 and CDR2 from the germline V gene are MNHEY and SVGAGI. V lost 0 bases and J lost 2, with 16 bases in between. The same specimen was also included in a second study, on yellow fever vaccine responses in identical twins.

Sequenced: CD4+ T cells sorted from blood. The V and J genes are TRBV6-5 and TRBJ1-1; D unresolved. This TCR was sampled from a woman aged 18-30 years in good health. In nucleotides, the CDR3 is TGTGCCAGCAGTTACTCGAAATCGATGCCCGCCAACACTGAAGCTTTCTTT. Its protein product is CASSYSKSMPANTEAFF.